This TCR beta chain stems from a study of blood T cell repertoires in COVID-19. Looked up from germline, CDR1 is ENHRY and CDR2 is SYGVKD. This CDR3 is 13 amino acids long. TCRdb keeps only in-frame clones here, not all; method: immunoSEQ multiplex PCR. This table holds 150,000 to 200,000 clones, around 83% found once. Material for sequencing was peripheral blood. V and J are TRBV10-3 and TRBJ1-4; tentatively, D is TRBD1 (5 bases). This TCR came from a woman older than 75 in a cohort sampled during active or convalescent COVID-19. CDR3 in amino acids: CASSGGTNEKLFF. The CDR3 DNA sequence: TGTGCTTCGTCCGGGGGAACTAATGAAAAACTGTTTTTT.